The next 10 T cell receptor beta chains were all read from a single sample in a study of cytomegalovirus exposure and HLA in healthy donors. It was with 60 Vbeta and 13 Jbeta primers that the PCR ran. Clones were sequenced by immunoSEQ multiplex PCR, and TCRdb holds only the in-frame ones, with some missing. The sample lists fewer than 250,000 clones, about 85% occurring once. Sequencing was carried out using PBMCs. The receptor source for this set is a male donor in good health and CMV-seropositive.

V and J are TRBV4-1 and TRBJ2-1, with 15 bases that match TRBD2. With V trimmed by 4 bases and J by 4 bases, 5 bases remained unmatched. Looked up from germline, CDR1 is MGHRA and CDR2 is YSYEKL. The CDR3 contains 17 residues. CDR3 in DNA: TGCGCCAGCAGCCGAGGACTAGCGGGAGGGCGGTACAATGAGCAGTTCTTC. Protein: CASSRGLAGGRYNEQFF.

This clone was counted between two and nine times. The genes are TRBV7-7 and TRBJ1-1; 9 bases align to TRBD1. V gave up 5 bases and J gave up 4 bases; unmatched junction bases: 8. CDR3 size: 15 residues. CDR1 is SSHAT, CDR2 FNYEAQ, per germline (reference sequence). Here the CDR3 DNA reads TGTGCCAGCAGCCCGGTTCCGGACAGGGGCACTGAAGCTTTCTTT. It translates to CASSPVPDRGTEAFF.

V gene TRBV11-3 combines with J gene TRBJ2-1, with TRBD1 matching 8 bases. Germline CDR1 is SGHNT and CDR2 is YENEEA. With 0 bases clipped from V and 2 bases from J, the junction kept 9 bases outside the gene matches. The CDR3 covers 18 residues. The DNA for the CDR3 is TGTGCCAGCAGCTTAGAGGAGGAGGACAGGGCAGCCTACAATGAGCAGTTCTTC. Translation: CASSLEEEDRAAYNEQFF.

The chain couples TRBV28 to TRBJ2-1; 11 positions agree with TRBD2. Germline CDR1 is MDHEN and CDR2 is SYDVKM. V lost 5 bases and J lost 6; bases outside the gene matches: 9. This CDR3 has 16 amino acids. The CDR3 coding sequence is TGTGCCAGCAGTCCGAGACGGACTAGCGGGTTCAATGAGCAGTTCTTC. It yields the protein CASSPRRTSGFNEQFF.

The chain joins TRBV9 to TRBJ2-5, with 10 bases identical to TRBD2. Germline V lookup: CDR1 SGDLS, CDR2 YYNGEE. Germline trimming cut 0 bases from V and 4 bases from J; bases unmatched to any gene: 3. This CDR3 has 15 residues. CDR3 bases: TGTGCCAGCAGCGTAGGGCTAGCGGGAGCAGAGACCCAGTACTTC. Amino acid sequence: CASSVGLAGAETQYF.

This rearrangement joins TRBV7-3 to TRBJ2-1; 7 bases match TRBD2. Trimming took 0 bases from V and 3 from J; bases not matched to a gene: 8. This CDR3 has 17 residues. Germline assignment: CDR1 SGHTA and CDR2 FQGTGA. CDR3: CASSLTKRGPLYNEQFF. CDR3 sequence (DNA): TGTGCCAGCAGCTTAACGAAGCGGGGTCCCCTCTACAATGAGCAGTTCTTC.

This clone was seen just once. The DNA for the CDR3 is TGTGCCAGCAGCTCACGAGACAGGGTGGACCAGCCCCAGCATTTT. Residues: CASSSRDRVDQPQHF. This chain connects TRBV7-9 to TRBJ1-5, with 7 bases that match TRBD1. Germline V gives CDR1 SEHNR, CDR2 FQNEAQ (reference sequence). V shed 4 bases and J 7 bases; nucleotides not matched to a gene: 10. This CDR3 region has 15 residues.

This clone was observed a handful of times. The CDR3 protein is CASSFSGGAYEQYF. As DNA, the CDR3 is TGCGCCAGCAGCTTCAGCGGGGGGGCCTACGAGCAGTACTTC. The gene calls are TRBV5-1 and TRBJ2-7, with TRBD2 matching 10 bases. The V segment lost 2 bases and the J segment 2 bases; nucleotides outside the gene matches: 1. The CDR3 sequence is 14 residues long. Per the germline V gene, CDR1 is SGHRS and CDR2 is YFSETQ.

This chain links TRBV7-9 with TRBJ1-1; D remains ambiguous. Germline V gene lookup returns CDR1 SEHNR and CDR2 FQNEAQ (reference sequence). The CDR3 is 14 amino acids. Trimming took off 1 base at V and 1 base at J, with 7 bases between the two ends. In DNA form, the CDR3 reads TGTGCCAGCAGCTTAGGGCAGGAGAACACTGAAGCTTTCTTT. Protein: CASSLGQENTEAFF.

Of note for this clone: The junction and the germline gene differ at one end; a read error may be behind it. The chain employs TRBV27 and TRBJ2-7; TRBD2 aligns across 8 bases. The CDR3 consists of 15 residues. Germline-derived CDR1 and CDR2 are MNHEY and SMNVEV (reference sequence). CDR3 sequence: CAGSSLTRGGYEQYF. CDR3 sequence (DNA): TGTGCCGGCAGTTCCCTGACCCGGGGGGGGTACGAGCAGTACTTC.